Listed below are T cell receptor beta chains from one sample, sequenced in a study of OX40 agonist ivuxolimab in advanced cancers. Repertoires were generated with immunoSEQ multiplex PCR, while TCRdb's copy carries only in-frame clones and drops some. The sample consists of some 35,000 clones, roughly 72% of them appearing once. The specimen was CD4+ or CD8+ T cells sorted from blood, collected in a trial of the OX40 agonist ivuxolimab. The receptors shown here come from an adult with an advanced solid tumor such as melanoma, head and neck, liver or kidney cancer. Each CDR3 is given with its conserved first and last residue. The D gene is left open where the match is weak. The size of a clone is reported for some rows only, either as once, few or many, or as a class for expanded clones.

V	D	size	J	CDR3	DNA
TRBV5-1	-	-	TRBJ1-1	CASSSGTGPGSEAFF	TGCGCCAGCAGCAGCGGCACCGGGCCCGGCTCTGAAGCTTTCTTT
TRBV4-1	-	-	TRBJ2-1	CASSQILSSYNEQFF	TGCGCCAGCAGCCAAATACTTAGCTCCTACAATGAGCAGTTCTTC
TRBV11-1	-	-	TRBJ2-5	CASSRGMKGQETQYF	TGTGCCAGCAGCCGGGGTATGAAGGGCCAAGAGACCCAGTACTTC
TRBV5-5	-	once	TRBJ1-3	CASSLEWHPSGNTIYF	TGTGCCAGCAGCTTGGAGTGGCATCCCTCTGGAAACACCATATATTTT
TRBV2	TRBD1	once	TRBJ1-2	CASRGDRAGDGYTF	TGTGCCAGCAGGGGGGACAGGGCTGGGGATGGCTACACCTTC
TRBV10-3	TRBD1	-	TRBJ2-2	CAISPIRQGWEPTGELFF	TGTGCCATCAGTCCCATCAGACAGGGGTGGGAACCCACCGGGGAGCTGTTTTTT
TRBV11-1	-	-	TRBJ1-3	CASSLGRTSGNTIYF	TGTGCCAGCAGCTTGGGCAGAACTTCTGGAAACACCATATATTTT
TRBV28	-	once	TRBJ2-7	CASNLNDRRSYEQYF	TGTGCCAGCAATTTAAACGACAGGCGCTCCTACGAGCAGTACTTC
TRBV30	TRBD2	-	TRBJ2-1	CAWRLAGGNEQFF	TGTGCCTGGAGACTAGCGGGGGGAAATGAGCAGTTCTTC
TRBV6-1	-	-	TRBJ1-5	CASSEGVQPQHF	TGTGCCAGCAGTGAAGGGGTGCAGCCCCAGCATTTT
TRBV4-1	-	few	TRBJ1-2	CASSQDRSRALSGNYGYTF	TGCGCCAGCAGCCAAGACCGTAGCAGGGCTCTTTCGGGGAACTATGGCTACACCTTC
TRBV11-2	-	-	TRBJ1-2	CASSLGSGTYGYTF	TGTGCCAGCAGCTTAGGGTCAGGGACCTATGGCTACACCTTC
TRBV2	-	-	TRBJ1-2	CASSATALGYGYTF	TGTGCCAGCAGTGCGACAGCTTTGGGCTATGGCTACACCTTC
TRBV5-8	-	-	TRBJ1-2	CASSPQGTTNYGYTF	TGTGCCAGCAGCCCACAGGGTACGACTAACTATGGCTACACCTTC
TRBV12-5	-	few	TRBJ1-2	CASGLDSIGYTF	TGTGCTAGTGGTTTGGACAGCATCGGCTACACCTTC
TRBV2	-	-	TRBJ1-1	CASSEGVGWDTEAFF	TGTGCCAGCAGTGAAGGGGTAGGGTGGGACACTGAAGCTTTCTTT
TRBV2	TRBD2	few	TRBJ2-5	CASSPSTSGKSETQYF	TGTGCCAGCAGTCCTTCGACTAGCGGTAAATCAGAGACCCAGTACTTC
TRBV5-1	-	-	TRBJ2-2	CASSLTTTNTGELFF	TGCGCCAGCAGCTTGACTACTACCAACACCGGGGAGCTGTTTTTT
TRBV4-2	TRBD1	-	TRBJ1-5	CASSQSLDRGRKPQHF	TGTGCCAGCAGCCAATCCCTCGACAGGGGGCGGAAGCCCCAGCATTTT
TRBV2	-	few	TRBJ2-3	CASSEGYRDTQYF	TGTGCCAGCAGTGAAGGGTATAGAGATACGCAGTATTTT
TRBV18	-	-	TRBJ1-4	CASSSNEKLFF	TGTGCCAGCTCATCAAATGAAAAACTGTTTTTT
TRBV27	-	once	TRBJ1-2	CASRGTLGGYGYTF	TGTGCCAGCAGAGGGACCTTGGGCGGCTATGGCTACACCTTC